What follows are 15 T cell receptor beta chains derived from one specimen sequenced in a study of T cell responses to AZD1222 COVID-19 vaccine. TCRdb's table, derived via immunoSEQ multiplex PCR, lists solely in-frame clones and lacks some. Of over 50,000 clones listed, around 80% are singletons. Source: peripheral blood, taken 28 days after the second AZD1222 dose. Every receptor here comes from an adult who received the AZD1222 COVID-19 vaccine.

The gene calls are TRBV12-3 or TRBV12-4 and TRBJ1-2; D gene ambiguous. The CDR3 has 12 amino acids. V lost 2 bases to trimming and J lost 8 bases, with 9 bases between them. The CDR3 spells CASSLTDRGYTF. CDR3 coding DNA: TGTGCCAGCAGTTTAACGGACCGGGGCTACACCTTC.

A few counts support this clone. This chain links TRBV3-1 (or the pseudogene TRBV3-2) with TRBJ1-6; D is uncertain. Germline assignment: CDR1 LGHDT and CDR2 YNNKEL (reference sequence). This CDR3 spans 13 amino acids. The V and J ends lost 1 base and 8 bases respectively, with 6 bases between them. DNA for the CDR3: TGTGCCAGCAGCCAAGGGCGGGATTCACCCCTCCACTTT. Translated, it gives CASSQGRDSPLHF.

The V and J genes are TRBV11-2 and TRBJ2-1, with a weak D call TRBD1 (6 bases). This CDR3 is built from 15 residues. The V gene's germline CDR1 is SGHAT and CDR2 FQNNGV. Between the trimmed V and J ends, which lost 1 base and 4 bases, there was a span of 11 bases. The CDR3: CASSLVRDIYNEQFF. DNA for the CDR3: TGTGCCAGCAGCTTAGTAAGGGACATATACAATGAGCAGTTCTTC.

The rearrangement links TRBV19 to TRBJ1-5; TRBD1 matches at 10 bases. This CDR3 contains 15 residues. V was pared by 4 bases and J by 7 bases, with 7 bases of the junction left unmatched. Germline loops: CDR1 LNHDA, CDR2 SQIVND (reference sequence). In nucleotides, the CDR3 is TGTGCCAGTAGTACAGGACAGGGGGGTAAGCAGCCCCAGCATTTT. Its protein is CASSTGQGGKQPQHF.

The chain carries TRBV5-1 and TRBJ1-1; 8 nucleotides align to TRBD1. Germline V lookup: CDR1 SGHRS, CDR2 YFSETQ. The CDR3 loop spans 15 amino acids. V lost 3 bases, J lost 0 bases, and 4 bases stayed unmatched. CDR3 protein: CASSSGQALNTEAFF. CDR3 nucleotides: TGCGCCAGCAGCTCGGGACAGGCCTTGAACACTGAAGCTTTCTTT. The whole variable domain, filled in from reference TRBV5-1 and TRBJ1-1, reads KAGVTQTPRYLIKTRGQQVTLSCSPISGHRSVSWYQQTPGQGLQFLFEYFSETQRNKGNFPGRFSGRQFSNSRSEMNVSTLELGDSALYLCASSSGQALNTEAFFGQGTRLTVV.

The gene calls are TRBV2 and TRBJ1-1; 7 nucleotides line up with TRBD1. In germline, CDR1 is SNHLY, CDR2 FYNNEI. CDR3 length: 14 residues. After removal of 6 bases from V and 1 base from J, the junction contained 5 bases not matched to a gene. CDR3 nucleotides: TGTGCCAGCAGACAGGGGAGTTCGAACACTGAAGCTTTCTTT. This sequence encodes CASRQGSSNTEAFF. Full variable domain (rest looked up from reference TRBV2 and TRBJ1-1): EPEVTQTPSHQVTQMGQEVILRCVPISNHLYFYWYRQILGQKVEFLVSFYNNEISEKSEIFDDQFSVERPDGSNFTLKIRSTKLEDSAMYFCASRQGSSNTEAFFGQGTRLTVV.

The chain has TRBV7-2 and TRBJ1-2; D is undetermined. Trimming removed 1 base from V and 1 base from J, with 4 bases in between. Germline CDR1 and CDR2: SGHTA and FQGNSA. This CDR3 region has 13 residues. The DNA for the CDR3 is TGTGCCAGCAGCTTAGGCCTTAACTATGGCTACACCTTC. This sequence encodes CASSLGLNYGYTF.

The chain employs TRBV13 and TRBJ1-5, with 7 bases matching TRBD1. There are 16 residues in the CDR3. V trimming: 3 bases; J trimming: 7 bases; junction bases outside the gene matches: 12. Germline V gene lookup returns CDR1 PRHDT and CDR2 FYEKMQ (reference sequence). The CDR3 protein is CASSFGARGRGQPQHF. DNA of the CDR3: TGTGCCAGCAGCTTCGGGGCTAGGGGGCGAGGACAGCCCCAGCATTTT. Based on the CDR3 plus reference TRBV13 and TRBJ1-5, the full variable domain is AAGVIQSPRHLIKEKRETATLKCYPIPRHDTVYWYQQGPGQDPQFLISFYEKMQSDKGSIPDRFSAQQFSDYHSELNMSSLELGDSALYFCASSFGARGRGQPQHFGDGTRLSIL.

V usage is TRBV24-1 and J usage is TRBJ1-2; maybe TRBD1 (6 bases). CDR1 is KGHDR, CDR2 SFDVKD, per germline. The V end lost 1 base, the J end lost 6 bases, and 8 bases lay between the germline ends. The CDR3 spans 13 residues. For the CDR3, the DNA is TGTGCCACCAGTGATTTACAGGGAGATGGCTACACCTTC. Translation: CATSDLQGDGYTF.

The J gene is TRBJ2-5, the V gene TRBV30, with D possibly TRBD1 on 5 matching bases. The CDR3 length is 12 residues. Trimming stripped 1 base from V and 4 bases from J, with 7 bases between. Germline values: CDR1 GTSNPN, CDR2 SVGIG (reference sequence). The DNA of the CDR3 is TGTGCCTGGAGTGGGGGCGGAGAGACCCAGTACTTC. It codes for CAWSGGGETQYF.

The V and J genes are TRBV3-1 (or the pseudogene TRBV3-2) and TRBJ2-4; the D gene could be TRBD1 or TRBD2 (5 bases each). Germline assignment: CDR1 LGHDT and CDR2 YNNKEL (reference sequence). The CDR3 has 15 residues. V was clipped by 5 bases and J by 1 base, with 12 bases between them. The CDR3 nucleotides are TGTGCCAGCAGCTCGGGCTGGGGGGCCAAAAACATTCAGTACTTC. The encoded protein is CASSSGWGAKNIQYF.

There are a few counts of this clone. This chain joins TRBV5-1 and TRBJ1-2; no reliable D call. Between the trimmed V and J ends, which lost 5 bases and 2 bases, there was a span of 10 bases. Looked up from germline, CDR1 is SGHRS and CDR2 is YFSETQ. This CDR3 comprises 13 residues. In DNA, the CDR3 is TGCGCCAGCAGGGTTGACGGCAACTATGGCTACACCTTC. It translates to CASRVDGNYGYTF.

The rearrangement joins TRBV2 to TRBJ1-5, with D possibly matching TRBD1 (5 bases). This CDR3 spans 14 amino acids. Per germline, CDR1 SNHLY and CDR2 FYNNEI. Trimming took 7 bases from V and 0 from J, leaving 10 bases between them. The CDR3 loop reads CASTRQNSNQPQHF. The CDR3 bases are TGTGCCAGCACTAGACAGAATAGCAATCAGCCCCAGCATTTT.

The rearrangement uses TRBV11-2 and TRBJ2-1; TRBD2 matches at 9 bases. The CDR3 length is 15 residues. With V trimmed by 5 bases and J by 8 bases, 10 bases remained unmatched. The germline gives CDR1 SGHAT, CDR2 FQNNGV. CDR3 loop: CASSPLSGSRDEQFF. The CDR3 region has the DNA TGTGCCAGCAGCCCTCTTAGCGGGAGTAGGGATGAGCAGTTCTTC.

V and J are TRBV7-9 and TRBJ1-4, with TRBD1 matching 9 bases. The CDR3 consists of 15 residues. Trimming at V came to 5 bases and at J to 7 bases, leaving 8 bases not matched to a gene. The germline gives CDR1 SEHNR, CDR2 FQNEAQ (reference sequence). CDR3 DNA: TGTGCCAGCAGCCCAAGGGGGACAGGGACTGAAAAACTGTTTTTT. This gives the protein CASSPRGTGTEKLFF. Combining the CDR3 with reference TRBV7-9 and TRBJ1-4 gives the whole variable domain DTGVSQNPRHKITKRGQNVTFRCDPISEHNRLYWYRQTLGQGPEFLTYFQNEAQLEKSRLLSDRFSAERPKGSFSTLEIQRTEQGDSAMYLCASSPRGTGTEKLFFGSGTQLSVL.